This record looks at one TCR beta chain sequence and its context. There is no known antigen for this receptor. No much larger clone is present one base from it, and per-base qualities are unavailable. The cohort consisted of 600 to 750 healthy bone marrow donors. At the time of sampling, all cohort members were nominally healthy, though unrecorded immune exposures were likely present. The donor was CMV seropositive and was included in the group of 300 or so seropositive cohort members. A peripheral blood sample was collected from each donor, and TCR beta sequencing was performed on peripheral blood mononuclear cells. The Qiagen DNeasy Blood Extraction Kit was used to extract genomic DNA from the blood cell samples. The library came from the immunoSEQ multiplex PCR assay. A mixture of 60 forward primers for TCR Vbeta segments and 13 reverse primers for TCR Jbeta segments was used in the multiplex PCR. The CDR3 region of rearranged TCR beta genes was amplified from genomic DNA by a multiplex PCR assay. The amplified TCR beta libraries were sequenced on the Illumina HiSeq System as 87-base-pair reads. The paper's data handling went like this. In a later analysis, tens of millions of unique TCR beta chains were counted across the approximately 640 repertoires, and approximately 11 million of these chains were shared by at least two donors. To remove PCR and sequencing errors, raw reads were error-corrected and collapsed into unique sequences using a nearest-neighbor algorithm that merged closely related sequences. To assign V, D and J gene segments, CDR3 sequences were aligned to IMGT reference sequences. For a sequence to be retained, a match of at least six nucleotides to both a V gene segment and a J gene segment was required. A rearrangement was called productive if the CDR3 had no stop codons and remained in frame with V and J, and every other rearrangement was called non-productive. Following IMGT convention, CDR3 was defined as the stretch from the second conserved V-encoded cysteine to the conserved J-encoded phenylalanine. In an earlier analysis of some 550 of the donors, sequences lacking an unambiguous match to a single V gene segment were excluded. An earlier analysis of 550 to 650 of the donors classified V segments as functional when productive rearrangements were above 56.7% and as segregating when the standard deviation between donors was above 5%. A statistical classification framework was built for diagnosing cytomegalovirus status from the catalog of TCR beta chain sequences. V and J gene assignment, in a later analysis, came from comparing TCR nucleotide sequences with IMGT/GENE-DB human TR gene sequences. A later analysis assigned CDR3 sequences and most-parsimonious VDJ recombination scenarios with the TCRdist pipeline. A later analysis defined each TCR beta chain by its CDR3 amino acid sequence plus V-gene family, and excluded reads lacking a unique V-gene family. In a later analysis, fewer than 650 highly shared, low-generation-probability nucleotide sequences were removed to address suspected cross-contamination and a sequencing artifact. A later analysis calculated a clonal expansion index for each public chain from normalized within-repertoire ranks of inferred template counts. A later analysis computed generation probabilities with a VDJ recombination model fitted to out-of-frame rearrangements, and checked the results against IGoR. In a later analysis, hypergeometric tests were used to score TCR-TCR, TCR-HLA and TCR-CMV co-occurrence, with a repertoire-size bias correction applied to TCR pairs. To estimate false discovery rates, a later analysis permuted the HLA or CMV assignments 20 times. A later analysis grouped co-occurring TCRs with DBSCAN, adding TCRdist sequence similarity when clustering within HLA-allele-positive subsets. For co-occurrence clustering, repertoires with fewer than 30,000 or more than 120,000 public chains were excluded, along with a handful of repertoires with anomalous nucleotide sharing. In TCRdb, the immuneACCESS table is reduced to in-frame sequences with V and J assigned. These tables do not hold every clone; where another copy was compared, an unresolved V gene accounts for under half, and the others remain unexplained. The V and J calls and clone size are taken from that table; D and trimming were inferred from the DNA. For this sample there are 150,000 to 200,000 clones; approximately 85% appear just once. The ten largest clones capture 7.5% to 10% of the sample.

These data are taken from a study of cytomegalovirus exposure and HLA in healthy donors (dated by TCRdb to about 2017). About the investigation overall: An earlier analysis of roughly 630 of the donors reported roughly 270 Gb of sequence data and 100 million to 130 million unique TCR beta sequences from 150 million to 200 million T cells. An earlier analysis of some 500 of the donors used high-throughput TCR beta sequencing to judge whether each TCR beta V gene segment behaved as functional or pseudogenic. A later genetic analysis used genome-wide SNP genotypes for about 55% of the 666 donors, treating that subset as a discovery cohort. The study was designed to test whether signatures of past pathogen exposure could be identified by cataloging public T cell receptors. Typing coverage varied by locus: roughly 620-640 donors for A, B, C, DRB1 and DQB1; approximately 500 for DQA1; approximately 610 for DPA1; 450 to 480 for DPB1. Every repertoire in the discovery cohort had been generated on one and the same sequencing platform. To study patterns of TCR occurrence, a later analysis re-analyzed previously published TCR beta repertoires from around 660 donors and added high-resolution HLA genotyping. An early release covering roughly 600 HLA-typed donors comprised about 320 gigabases of sequencing data and approximately 85 million unique TCR sequences. HLA typing included class I and class II loci at four-digit resolution. The T cell repertoires of 666 subjects were profiled by immunosequencing and related to cytomegalovirus serostatus. The later analysis used no new phenotypic data to find candidate immune exposures, relying instead on TCR beta sequences and their occurrence across donors. The genetic ancestry cluster associated with self-reported Caucasian donors included 81% of the 300 to 400 genotyped donors. Among around 400 genotyped donors of the cohort, an average of roughly 230,000 unique TCR beta nucleotide sequences was sequenced per donor, of which 15% to 20% were non-productive. Along with the roughly 700-subject first cohort, a separate validation cohort of over 90 different subjects was used. Roughly 5 DR-DQ haplotypes were handled as single units for association and clustering because linkage in the cohort was strong. To predict cytomegalovirus infection status, the study brought together high-throughput TCR immunosequencing, statistical association of individual TCRs with disease status, and machine learning. Donor age, sex, ethnicity and CMV serostatus were collected together with the repertoire data. What the study reported, not specific to this receptor: According to a later analysis, most CMV-associated TCR beta chains appeared to be HLA-restricted, and the HLA associations seemed to be driven largely by CMV exposure. The sequencing pipeline was judged likely to have produced a cluster of highly shared sequence variants as a technical artifact. The authors suggested that the approach could potentially be extended to other disease states and immunological phenotypes. Presence/absence analyses assumed roughly uniform sequencing depth across donors, an assumption that may not hold. In this cohort, only TCR beta chains were sequenced, and detectable features were limited by the absence of alpha or paired-chain data. Linkage disequilibrium might explain the correlated functional status among segregating V segments, but an unknown experimental factor could not be ruled out. A total of around 150 TCR beta chains were listed by the study as associated with cytomegalovirus. V-gene and J-gene trimming of TCR beta chains was associated with a missense DCLRE1C variant in a later genetic analysis, and the association was replicated in an independent cohort. In a later genetic analysis, fewer N-insertions in productive TCRs were reported among donors in an Asian-associated ancestry cluster than the 666-donor mean. In an earlier analysis of more than 500 of the donors, most TCR beta V segments appeared in productive rearrangements about 90% or about 30% of the time, broadly matching IMGT annotations. When HLA alleles, especially DR and DQ, strongly co-occurred, TCR associations were difficult to assign to individual alleles. The earlier analysis of almost 600 of the donors excluded roughly 16 rarely observed V segments, including chromosome 9 orphons, because counts were too low. A later analysis found that TCR association rates varied across HLA loci, with DRB1 alleles showing the most associated TCRs and HLA-C alleles the fewest. Immune exposure information for the cohort was limited to CMV serostatus. Because the 87-base-pair reads could not distinguish some IMGT-functional V segments, including TRBV6-2 and TRBV6-3, those segments were excluded. Several of the top co-occurrence clusters appeared to be linked to parvovirus B19, influenza, CMV and Epstein-Barr virus, according to a later analysis. Most TCR sequences were observed very rarely across donors, whereas some public TCRs were present in many individuals. In both the original and validation cohorts, the classifier was reported to diagnose cytomegalovirus status with high specificity and sensitivity. A later analysis found that HLA-associated TCR beta chains were more clonally expanded and had lower generation probabilities than equally common non-associated chains. Three of the identified cytomegalovirus-associated TCR beta chains were confirmed in vitro to be specific for cytomegalovirus antigens. Because some donors lacked HLA typing at each locus, the association tests relied only on the typed subset. A further reported finding was that TCR beta sequences accurately predicted the HLA-A and HLA-B alleles for most subjects in the first cohort. Specific HLA alleles were associated with 16,951 TCR beta sequences at a false discovery rate of 0.05 in a later analysis.

Trimming at the junction amounts to 6 bases on V and 2 bases on J, and the germline ends lie 16 bases apart. The germline V gene encodes CDR1 SNHLY and CDR2 FYNNEI. Including cysteine and phenylalanine, the CDR3 has 16 amino acids. The retained sequence is limited to the CDR3, 48 bases, with the frame set at the first base. In this chain, TRBV2 is recombined with TRBJ1-4; 5 matching bases give a weak D call of TRBD1. The sequence was obtained from a man between 18 and 35 years old in good health and CMV-seropositive. The material sequenced was PBMCs. The nucleotide sequence is TGTGCCAGCAGCGTCGACAGCCCGACGACTAATGAAAAACTGTTTTTT. Translated, this gives CASSVDSPTTNEKLFF.